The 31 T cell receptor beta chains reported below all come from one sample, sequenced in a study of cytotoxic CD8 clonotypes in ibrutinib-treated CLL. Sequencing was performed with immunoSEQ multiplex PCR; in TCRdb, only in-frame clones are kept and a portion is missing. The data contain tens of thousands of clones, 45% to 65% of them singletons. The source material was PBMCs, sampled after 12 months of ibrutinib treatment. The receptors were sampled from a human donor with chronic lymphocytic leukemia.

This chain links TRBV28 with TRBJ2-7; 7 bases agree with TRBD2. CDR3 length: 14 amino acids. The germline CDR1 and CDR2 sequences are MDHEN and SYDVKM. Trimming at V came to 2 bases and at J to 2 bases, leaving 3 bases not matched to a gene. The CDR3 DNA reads TGTGCCAGCAGTTTAGGCGGGAGCCCCTACGAGCAGTACTTC. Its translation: CASSLGGSPYEQYF.

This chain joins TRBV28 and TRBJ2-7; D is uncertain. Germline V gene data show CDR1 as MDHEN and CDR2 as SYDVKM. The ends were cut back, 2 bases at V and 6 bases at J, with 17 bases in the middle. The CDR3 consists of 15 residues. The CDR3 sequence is CASSLMGKTPGEQYF. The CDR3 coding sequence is TGTGCCAGCAGTTTAATGGGCAAAACCCCTGGCGAGCAGTACTTC.

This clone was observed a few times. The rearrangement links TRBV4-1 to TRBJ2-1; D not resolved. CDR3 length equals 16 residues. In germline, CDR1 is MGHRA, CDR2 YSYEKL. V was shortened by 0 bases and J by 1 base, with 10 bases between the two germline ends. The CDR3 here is CASSQDFLGSYNEQFF. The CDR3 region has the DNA TGCGCCAGCAGCCAAGATTTTCTTGGGTCCTACAATGAGCAGTTCTTC.

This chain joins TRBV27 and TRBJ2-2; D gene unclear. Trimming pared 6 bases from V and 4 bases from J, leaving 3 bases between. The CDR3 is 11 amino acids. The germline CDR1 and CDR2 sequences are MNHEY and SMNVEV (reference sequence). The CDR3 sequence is CASRSTGELFF. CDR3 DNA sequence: TGTGCCAGCAGGTCCACCGGGGAGCTGTTTTTT.

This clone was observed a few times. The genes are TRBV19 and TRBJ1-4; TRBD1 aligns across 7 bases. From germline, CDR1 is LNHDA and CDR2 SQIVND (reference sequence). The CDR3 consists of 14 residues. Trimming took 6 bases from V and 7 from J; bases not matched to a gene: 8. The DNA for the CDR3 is TGTGCCAGTAGAAACAGGGGAGCGGGTGAAAAACTGTTTTTT. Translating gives CASRNRGAGEKLFF.

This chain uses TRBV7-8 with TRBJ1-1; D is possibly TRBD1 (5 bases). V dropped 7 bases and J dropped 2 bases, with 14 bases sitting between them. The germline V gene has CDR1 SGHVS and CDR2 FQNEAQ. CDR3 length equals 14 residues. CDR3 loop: CASNLGQLNTEAFF. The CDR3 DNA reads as TGTGCCAGCAACCTGGGGCAGCTAAACACTGAAGCTTTCTTT. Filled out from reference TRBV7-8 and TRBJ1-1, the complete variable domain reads GAGVSQSPRYKVAKRGQDVALRCDPISGHVSLFWYQQALGQGPEFLTYFQNEAQLDKSGLPSDRFFAERPEGSVSTLKIQRTQQEDSAVYLCASNLGQLNTEAFFGQGTRLTVV.

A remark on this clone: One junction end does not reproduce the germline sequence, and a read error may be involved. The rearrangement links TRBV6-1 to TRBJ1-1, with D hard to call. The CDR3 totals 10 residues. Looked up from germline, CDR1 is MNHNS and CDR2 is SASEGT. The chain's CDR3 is CASIEWEAFF. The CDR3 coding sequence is TGTGCCAGCATTGAATGGGAAGCTTTCTTT.

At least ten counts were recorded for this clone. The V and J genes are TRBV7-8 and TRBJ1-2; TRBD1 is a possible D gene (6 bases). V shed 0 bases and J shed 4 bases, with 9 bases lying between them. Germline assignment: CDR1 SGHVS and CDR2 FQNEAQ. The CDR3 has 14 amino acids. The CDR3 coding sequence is TGTGCCAGCAGCTTAGCTGACAGGTCCTATGGCTACACCTTC. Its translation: CASSLADRSYGYTF.

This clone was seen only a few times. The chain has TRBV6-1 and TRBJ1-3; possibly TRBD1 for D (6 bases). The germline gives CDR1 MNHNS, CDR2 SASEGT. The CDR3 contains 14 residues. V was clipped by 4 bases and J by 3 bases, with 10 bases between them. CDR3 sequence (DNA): TGTGCCAGCAGTGCAGGGGTGGATGGAAACACCATATATTTT. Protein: CASSAGVDGNTIYF.

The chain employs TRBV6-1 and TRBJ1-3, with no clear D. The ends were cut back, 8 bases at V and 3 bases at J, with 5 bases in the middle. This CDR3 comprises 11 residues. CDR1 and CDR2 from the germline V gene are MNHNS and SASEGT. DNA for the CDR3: TGTGCCAGCCTCCTTGGAAACACCATATATTTT. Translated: CASLLGNTIYF.

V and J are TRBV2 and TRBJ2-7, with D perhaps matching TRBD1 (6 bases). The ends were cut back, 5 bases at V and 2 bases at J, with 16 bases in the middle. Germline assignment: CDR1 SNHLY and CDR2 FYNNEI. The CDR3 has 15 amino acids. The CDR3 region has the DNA TGTGCCAGCAGTTACAGGGCGCGGTCCGCCTACGAGCAGTACTTC. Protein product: CASSYRARSAYEQYF. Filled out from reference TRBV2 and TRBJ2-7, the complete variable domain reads EPEVTQTPSHQVTQMGQEVILRCVPISNHLYFYWYRQILGQKVEFLVSFYNNEISEKSEIFDDQFSVERPDGSNFTLKIRSTKLEDSAMYFCASSYRARSAYEQYFGPGTRLTVT.

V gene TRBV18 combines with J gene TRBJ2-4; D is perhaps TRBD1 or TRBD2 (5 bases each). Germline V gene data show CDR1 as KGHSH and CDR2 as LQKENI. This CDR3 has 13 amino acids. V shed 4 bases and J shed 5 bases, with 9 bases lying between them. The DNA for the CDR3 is TGTGCCAGCTCACGCCGGGACGAAAACATTCAGTACTTC. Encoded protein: CASSRRDENIQYF.

CDR3 nucleotide sequence: TGTGCCAGCAGTTTACCTCCCCTTAGGGACGGACAAGAGACCCAGTACTTC. Translation gives CASSLPPLRDGQETQYF. V is TRBV28 and J is TRBJ2-5; D might be TRBD1 or TRBD2, each matching 5 bases. CDR1 is MDHEN and CDR2 is SYDVKM in the germline V gene. With 2 bases removed from V and 2 bases from J, the gap between germline ends came to 18 bases. The CDR3 sequence is 17 residues long.

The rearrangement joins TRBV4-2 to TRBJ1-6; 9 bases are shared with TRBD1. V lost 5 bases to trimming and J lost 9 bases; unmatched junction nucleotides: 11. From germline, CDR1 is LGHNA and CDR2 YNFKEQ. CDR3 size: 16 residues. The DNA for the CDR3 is TGTGCCAGCAGCTCCCGGACAGGGGAAGCCACTTCACCCCTCCACTTT. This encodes CASSSRTGEATSPLHF.

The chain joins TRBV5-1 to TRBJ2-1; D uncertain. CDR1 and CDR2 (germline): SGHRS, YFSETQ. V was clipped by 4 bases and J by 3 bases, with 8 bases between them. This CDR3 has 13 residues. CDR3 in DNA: TGCGCCAGCAGCGAGCTTGACTACAATGAGCAGTTCTTC. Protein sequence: CASSELDYNEQFF.

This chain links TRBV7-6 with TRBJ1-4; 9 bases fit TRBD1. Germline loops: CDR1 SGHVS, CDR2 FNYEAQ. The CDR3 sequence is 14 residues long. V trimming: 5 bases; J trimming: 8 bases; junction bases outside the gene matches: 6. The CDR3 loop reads CASSQNRGQEKLFF. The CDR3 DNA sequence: TGTGCCAGCAGCCAGAACAGGGGGCAAGAAAAACTGTTTTTT. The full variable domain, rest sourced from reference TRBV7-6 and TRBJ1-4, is GAGVSQSPRYKVTKRGQDVALRCDPISGHVSLYWYRQALGQGPEFLTYFNYEAQQDKSGLPNDRFSAERPEGSISTLTIQRTEQRDSAMYRCASSQNRGQEKLFFGSGTQLSVL.

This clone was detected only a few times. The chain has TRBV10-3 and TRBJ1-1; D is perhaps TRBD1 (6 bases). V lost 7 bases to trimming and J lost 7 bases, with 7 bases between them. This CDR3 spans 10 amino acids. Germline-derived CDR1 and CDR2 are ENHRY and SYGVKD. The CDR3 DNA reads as TGTGCCATCACCAGGGGTGAAGCTTTCTTT. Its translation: CAITRGEAFF.

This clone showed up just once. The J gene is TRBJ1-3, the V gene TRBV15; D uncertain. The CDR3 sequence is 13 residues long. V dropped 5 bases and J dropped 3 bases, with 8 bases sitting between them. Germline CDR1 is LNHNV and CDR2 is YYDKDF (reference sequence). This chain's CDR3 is CATSALGGNTIYF. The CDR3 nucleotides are TGTGCCACCAGCGCCCTCGGTGGAAACACCATATATTTT.

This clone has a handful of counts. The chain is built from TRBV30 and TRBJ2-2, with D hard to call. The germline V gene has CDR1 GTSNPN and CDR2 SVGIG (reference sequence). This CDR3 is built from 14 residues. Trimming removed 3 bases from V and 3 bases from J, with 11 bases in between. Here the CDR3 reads CAWSGRRYTGELFF. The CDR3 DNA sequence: TGTGCCTGGAGCGGTCGAAGATACACCGGGGAGCTGTTTTTT.

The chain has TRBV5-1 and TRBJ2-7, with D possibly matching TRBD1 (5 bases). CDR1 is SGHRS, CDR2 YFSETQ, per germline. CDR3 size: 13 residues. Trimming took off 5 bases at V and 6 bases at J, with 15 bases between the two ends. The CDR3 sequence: CASRVGAASEQYF. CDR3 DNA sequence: TGCGCCAGCAGAGTAGGGGCCGCCTCCGAGCAGTACTTC.

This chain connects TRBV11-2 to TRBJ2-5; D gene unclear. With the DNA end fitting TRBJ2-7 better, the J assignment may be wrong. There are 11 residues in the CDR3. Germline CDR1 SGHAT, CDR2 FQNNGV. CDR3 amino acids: CASSLVVEQYF. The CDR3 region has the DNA TGTGCCAGCAGCTTAGTTGTCGAGCAGTACTTC.

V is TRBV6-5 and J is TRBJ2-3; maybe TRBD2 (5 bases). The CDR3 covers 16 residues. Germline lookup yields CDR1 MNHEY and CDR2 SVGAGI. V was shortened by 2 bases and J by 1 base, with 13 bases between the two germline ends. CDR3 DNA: TGTGCCAGCAGTTACGGAAGCGGAAAGGGCACAGATACGCAGTATTTT. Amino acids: CASSYGSGKGTDTQYF.

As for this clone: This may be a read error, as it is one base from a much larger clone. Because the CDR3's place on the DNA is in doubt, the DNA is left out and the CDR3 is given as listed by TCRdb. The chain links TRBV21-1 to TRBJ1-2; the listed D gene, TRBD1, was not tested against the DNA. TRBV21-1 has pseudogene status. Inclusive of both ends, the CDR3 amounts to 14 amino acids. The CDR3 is CASGTGGLSYGCTF.

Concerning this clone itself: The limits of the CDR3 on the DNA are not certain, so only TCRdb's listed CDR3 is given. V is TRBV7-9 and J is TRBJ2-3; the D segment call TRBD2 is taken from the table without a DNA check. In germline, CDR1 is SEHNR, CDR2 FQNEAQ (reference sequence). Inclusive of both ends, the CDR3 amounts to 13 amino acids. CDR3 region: CASSLVGGGSGYF.

The CDR3 region has the DNA TGTGCCAGCTCACTAGGGGGCGCAACCGGAAACACCATATATTTT. This sequence encodes CASSLGGATGNTIYF. The gene calls are TRBV18 and TRBJ1-3; 7 bases are a match to TRBD1. CDR1 KGHSH and CDR2 LQKENI come from the germline V gene. The J segment lost 4 bases and the V segment lost 4 bases, leaving 7 bases of the junction unmatched. The CDR3 is made up of 15 amino acids.

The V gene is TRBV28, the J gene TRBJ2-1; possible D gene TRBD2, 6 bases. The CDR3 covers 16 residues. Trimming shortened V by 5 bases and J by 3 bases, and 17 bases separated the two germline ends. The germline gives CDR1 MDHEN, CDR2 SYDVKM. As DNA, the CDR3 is TGTGCCAGCAGTCCCTCGGGGGACCTCCTCTACAATGAGCAGTTCTTC. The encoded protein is CASSPSGDLLYNEQFF.

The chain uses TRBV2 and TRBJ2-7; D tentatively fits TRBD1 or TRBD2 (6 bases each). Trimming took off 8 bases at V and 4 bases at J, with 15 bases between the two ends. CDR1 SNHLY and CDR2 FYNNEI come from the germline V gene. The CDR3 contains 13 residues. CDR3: CASVPGAGYEQYF. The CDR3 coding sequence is TGTGCCAGCGTTCCGGGGGCTGGGTACGAGCAGTACTTC.

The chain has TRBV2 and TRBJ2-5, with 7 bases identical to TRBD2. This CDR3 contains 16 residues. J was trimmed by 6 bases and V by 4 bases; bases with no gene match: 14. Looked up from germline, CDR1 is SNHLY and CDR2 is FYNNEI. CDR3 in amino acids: CASSGPWLADPQTQYF. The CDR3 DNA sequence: TGTGCCAGCAGTGGGCCGTGGCTAGCGGATCCTCAGACCCAGTACTTC.

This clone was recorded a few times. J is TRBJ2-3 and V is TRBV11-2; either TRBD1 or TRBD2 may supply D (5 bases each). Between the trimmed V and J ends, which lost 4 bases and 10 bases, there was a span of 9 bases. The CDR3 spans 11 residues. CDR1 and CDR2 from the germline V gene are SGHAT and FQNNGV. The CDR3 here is CASSSGSSQYF. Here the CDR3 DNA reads TGTGCCAGCAGCTCAGGGAGTTCGCAGTATTTT. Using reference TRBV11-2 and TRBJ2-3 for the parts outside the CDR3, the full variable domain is EAGVAQSPRYKIIEKRQSVAFWCNPISGHATLYWYQQILGQGPKLLIQFQNNGVVDDSQLPKDRFSAERLKGVDSTLKIQPAKLEDSAVYLCASSSGSSQYFGPGTRLTVL.

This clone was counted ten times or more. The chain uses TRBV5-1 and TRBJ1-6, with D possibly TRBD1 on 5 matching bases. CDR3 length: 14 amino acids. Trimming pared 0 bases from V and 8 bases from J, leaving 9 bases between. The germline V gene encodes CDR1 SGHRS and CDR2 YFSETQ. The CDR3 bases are TGCGCCAGCAGCTTGGACAGGTGGGATTCACCCCTCCACTTT. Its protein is CASSLDRWDSPLHF.

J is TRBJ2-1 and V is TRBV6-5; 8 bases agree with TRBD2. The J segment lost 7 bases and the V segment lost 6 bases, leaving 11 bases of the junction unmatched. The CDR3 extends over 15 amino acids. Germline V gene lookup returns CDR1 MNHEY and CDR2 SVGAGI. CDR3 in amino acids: CASSPGVAGRNEQFF. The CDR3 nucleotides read TGTGCCAGCAGCCCAGGGGTAGCGGGAAGGAATGAGCAGTTCTTC.